In this sample, the clone carrying this TCR beta chain turned up a few times. This record comes from a study of graft-versus-host responses after intestinal transplantation. Study summary: Isolated intestinal, liver-intestinal, or multivisceral transplants had been given to the recipients. Every recipient underwent anti-thymocyte globulin induction, then tacrolimus and steroids for 3 to 4 years.

Germline CDR1 is SGHAT and CDR2 is FQNNGV. CDR3 length equals 14 residues. With 5 bases removed from V and 1 base from J, the gap between germline ends came to 12 bases. Clones were read by immunoSEQ multiplex PCR, and TCRdb kept only the in-frame ones, dropping some. In the table there are more than 50,000 clones, around nine tenths of which are singletons. This TCR derives from a human patient who received an intestinal transplant, so some T cells may come from the graft donor. The chain employs TRBV11-2 and TRBJ2-7; D not certain. The material sequenced was PBMCs, taken around 120 days after intestinal transplantation. CDR3 sequence: CASSPERSSYEQYF. For the CDR3, the DNA is TGTGCCAGCAGCCCGGAGAGGAGTTCCTACGAGCAGTACTTC.